This section outlines one TCR beta chain sequence together with its context. What it recognizes is unknown. The PCR was carried out with 60 Vbeta primers and 13 Jbeta primers. TCRdb's table, derived via immunoSEQ multiplex PCR, lists solely in-frame clones and lacks some. The data hold about 180,000 clones, with about 81% observed a single time. Trimming left V 1 base short and J 10 bases short, with 14 bases between. The CDR3 is 13 amino acids. Germline V CDR1 and CDR2: MGHRA, YSYEKL. This specimen belongs to a study of cytomegalovirus exposure and HLA in healthy donors. Looking at the study overall: Ancestry clustering placed about 86% of over 300 genotyped donors in the Caucasian-associated cluster.

Regarding the study as a whole: When a later analysis was performed, an Asian-associated ancestry cluster reportedly had fewer N-insertions than the roughly 640-donor mean.

The sequencing sample was made of PBMCs. This TCR came from a man aged 35 to 55 in good health and CMV-seronegative. The genes are TRBV4-1 and TRBJ2-7; no clear D. CDR3 loop: CASSQVSSGFQYF. CDR3 DNA: TGCGCCAGCAGCCAAGTTAGCTCTGGGTTCCAGTACTTC.